This TCR beta chain was sequenced during a study of blood T cell repertoires in COVID-19 (dated by TCRdb to 2018 to 2021). The study in broad terms: Samples from collaborators originated in the United States, Italy and Spain and spanned both the acute and convalescent phases of COVID-19. The prospective study material was composed of cDNA or gDNA derived from T cells, B-cell-depleted T cells, or PBMCs. A freely available public database, intended as a resource for researchers studying the immune response to SARS-CoV-2, is where the repertoires were released. The samples were drawn from two sources: the first 160 participants of the ongoing ImmuneRACE study, and 1,200 or so subjects contributed by 6 global collaborators. Where HLA class I and class II types were available, the types were taken from metadata supplied by the sample provider, not from assay-based typing. Subjects who had been exposed to COVID-19, were actively infected with it, or had recovered from it provided the deeply sampled blood TCRbeta repertoires that made up the dataset. Nearly every sample came with metadata listing a de-identified subject ID, COVID-19 status, age in years and sex.

Whole blood was collected in K2EDTA tubes by collaborating institutions according to the institutions' own protocols. For TCRbeta analysis, collaborator samples were shipped as frozen whole blood, as isolated PBMCs, or as DNA extracted from either sample type. Results and caveats for the whole study, not just this receptor: Clinical and demographic metadata were provided uncurated, with the amount varying by source and participant.

Counted from cysteine to phenylalanine, this CDR3 has 15 amino acids. Of the read, only the CDR3 DNA is kept; its 45 bases are in frame from base 1. CDR1 is given as LNHDA and CDR2 as SQIVND, both from the germline V gene (reference sequence). Ends trimmed: V by 1 base, J by 3 bases; bases unmatched to a gene: 2. The immunoSEQ Assay, a bias-controlled multiplex PCR, was used to amplify TCRbeta CDR3 regions from genomic DNA. In the original analysis: The number of nucleated cells in each sample was estimated from the amplification of reference gene primers within the assay. Sequence reads were collapsed and filtered to measure the absolute abundance of every unique TCRbeta CDR3 rearrangement. For each sample, productive Simpson clonality was calculated as the square root of Simpson's diversity index across productive rearrangements. TCRdb provides this immuneACCESS table in a form limited to in-frame rearrangements. Some clones are lacking; in checked studies, under half of them reflect an unresolved V gene, and why the rest are absent is not known. V and J calls and clone size are those listed in that table; D and trimming were worked out from the DNA. The sample table contains over 55,000 clones; only one count was recorded for about 90% of them. Approximately 8.3% of the sample goes to the ten largest clones.

Notes on this clone: Its antigen specificity is not known. There are no base qualities to consult, and no much larger clone falls within one base.

The sequenced sample consisted of peripheral blood. This sequence was found in a man aged 50 to 59 with active COVID-19. The rearrangement combines TRBV19 with TRBJ2-3, with 9 bases matching TRBD1. This receptor has the CDR3 CASSIGDRVTDTQYF. The DNA reads as follows: TGTGCCAGTAGTATAGGGGACAGGGTAACAGATACGCAGTATTTT.